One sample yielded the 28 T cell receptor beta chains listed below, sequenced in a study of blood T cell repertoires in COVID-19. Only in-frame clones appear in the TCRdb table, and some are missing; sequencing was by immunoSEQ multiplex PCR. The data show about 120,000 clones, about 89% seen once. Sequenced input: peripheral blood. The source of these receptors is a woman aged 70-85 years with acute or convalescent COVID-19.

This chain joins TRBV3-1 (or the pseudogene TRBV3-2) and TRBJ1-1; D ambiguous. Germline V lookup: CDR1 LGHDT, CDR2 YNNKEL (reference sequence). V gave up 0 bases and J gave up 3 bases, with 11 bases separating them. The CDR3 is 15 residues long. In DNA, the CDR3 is TGTGCCAGCAGCCAAGAAGGCCCCGCGGACACTGAAGCTTTCTTT. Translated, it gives CASSQEGPADTEAFF.

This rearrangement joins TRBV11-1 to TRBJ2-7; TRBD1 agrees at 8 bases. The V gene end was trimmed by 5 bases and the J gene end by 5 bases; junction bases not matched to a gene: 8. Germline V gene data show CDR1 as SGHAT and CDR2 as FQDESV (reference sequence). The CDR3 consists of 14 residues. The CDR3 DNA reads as TGTGCCAGCAGCCAGGGCAGGGGGCTAGACGAGCAGTACTTC. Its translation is CASSQGRGLDEQYF. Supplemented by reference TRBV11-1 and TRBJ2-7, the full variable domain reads EAEVAQSPRYKITEKSQAVAFWCDPISGHATLYWYRQILGQGPELLVQFQDESVVDDSQLPKDRFSAERLKGVDSTLKIQPAELGDSAMYLCASSQGRGLDEQYFGPGTRLTVT.

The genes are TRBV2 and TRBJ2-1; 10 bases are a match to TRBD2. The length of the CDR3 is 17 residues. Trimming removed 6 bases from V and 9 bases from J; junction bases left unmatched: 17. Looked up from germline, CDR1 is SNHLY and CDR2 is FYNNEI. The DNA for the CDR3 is TGTGCCAGCAGGTTAACTAGCGGGGCCCCAGGTTTGAGTGAGCAGTTCTTC. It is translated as CASRLTSGAPGLSEQFF.

The CDR3 DNA follows: TGTGCCAGCAGCTCTACTAGCGGGGGGTTGAAGACCCAGTACTTC. Protein sequence: CASSSTSGGLKTQYF. The rearrangement uses TRBV7-6 and TRBJ2-5, with 12 bases fitting TRBD2. The junction had 6 bases not matched to a gene; V was cut back by 4 bases and J by 6 bases. Germline CDR1 and CDR2: SGHVS and FNYEAQ. This CDR3 has 15 residues.

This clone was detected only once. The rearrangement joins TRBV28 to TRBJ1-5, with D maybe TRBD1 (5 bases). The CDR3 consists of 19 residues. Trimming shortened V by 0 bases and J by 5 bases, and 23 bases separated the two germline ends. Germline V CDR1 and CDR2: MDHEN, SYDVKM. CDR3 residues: CASSLWDLRSGGRDQPQHF. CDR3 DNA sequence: TGTGCCAGCAGTTTATGGGATTTGAGGTCGGGGGGTAGGGATCAGCCCCAGCATTTT. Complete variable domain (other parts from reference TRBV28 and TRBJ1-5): DVKVTQSSRYLVKRTGEKVFLECVQDMDHENMFWYRQDPGLGLRLIYFSYDVKMKEKGDIPEGYSVSREKKERFSLILESASTNQTSMYLCASSLWDLRSGGRDQPQHFGDGTRLSIL.

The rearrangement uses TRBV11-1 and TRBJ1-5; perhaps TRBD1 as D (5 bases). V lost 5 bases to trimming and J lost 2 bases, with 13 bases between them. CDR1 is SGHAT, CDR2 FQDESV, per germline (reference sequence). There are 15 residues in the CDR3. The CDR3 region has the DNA TGTGCCAGCAGCCCCGGTGGGGCCGGCAATCAGCCCCAGCATTTT. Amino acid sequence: CASSPGGAGNQPQHF. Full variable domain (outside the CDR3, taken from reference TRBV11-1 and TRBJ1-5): EAEVAQSPRYKITEKSQAVAFWCDPISGHATLYWYRQILGQGPELLVQFQDESVVDDSQLPKDRFSAERLKGVDSTLKIQPAELGDSAMYLCASSPGGAGNQPQHFGDGTRLSIL.

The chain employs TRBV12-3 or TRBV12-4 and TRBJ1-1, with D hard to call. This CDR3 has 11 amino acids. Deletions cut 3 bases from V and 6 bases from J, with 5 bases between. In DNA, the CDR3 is TGTGCCAGCAGTTTCAGTGCTGAAGCTTTCTTT. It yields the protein CASSFSAEAFF.

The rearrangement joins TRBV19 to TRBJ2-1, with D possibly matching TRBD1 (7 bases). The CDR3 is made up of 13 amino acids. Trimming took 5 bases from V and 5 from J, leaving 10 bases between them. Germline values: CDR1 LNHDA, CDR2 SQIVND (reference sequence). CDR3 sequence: CASSPRGDNEQFF. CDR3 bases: TGTGCCAGTAGTCCCAGGGGGGACAATGAGCAGTTCTTC.

CDR3 bases: TGCAGCGTTGAAGTCGGGACTAGCGTGGCAGATACGCAGTATTTT. It yields the protein CSVEVGTSVADTQYF. The V call is TRBV29-1, the J call TRBJ2-3; 10 positions match TRBD2. With V trimmed by 1 base and J by 4 bases, 5 bases remained unmatched. Looked up from germline, CDR1 is SQVTM and CDR2 is ANQGSEA. The CDR3 spans 15 residues.

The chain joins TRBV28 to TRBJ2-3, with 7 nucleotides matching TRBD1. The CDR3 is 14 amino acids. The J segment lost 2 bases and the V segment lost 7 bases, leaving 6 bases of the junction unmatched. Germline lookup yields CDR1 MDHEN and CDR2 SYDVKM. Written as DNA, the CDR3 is TGTGCCAGCACTTCGGGGACAGCCACAGATACGCAGTATTTT. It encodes CASTSGTATDTQYF.

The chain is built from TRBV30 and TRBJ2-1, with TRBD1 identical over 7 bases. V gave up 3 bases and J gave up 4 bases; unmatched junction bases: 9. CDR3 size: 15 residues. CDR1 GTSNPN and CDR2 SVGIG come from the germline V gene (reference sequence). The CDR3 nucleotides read TGTGCCTGGAGCAAGGGGGCTCCAGTTTACAATGAGCAGTTCTTC. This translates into CAWSKGAPVYNEQFF.

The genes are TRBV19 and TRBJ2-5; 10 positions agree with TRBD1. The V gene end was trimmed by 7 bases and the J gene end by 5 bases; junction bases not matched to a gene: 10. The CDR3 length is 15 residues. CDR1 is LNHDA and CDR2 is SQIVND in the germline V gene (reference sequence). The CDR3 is CASKRGTGVPETQYF. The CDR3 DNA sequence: TGTGCCAGTAAGCGTGGGACAGGGGTTCCCGAGACCCAGTACTTC. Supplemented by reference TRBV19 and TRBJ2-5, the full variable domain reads DGGITQSPKYLFRKEGQNVTLSCEQNLNHDAMYWYRQDPGQGLRLIYYSQIVNDFQKGDIAEGYSVSREKKESFPLTVTSAQKNPTAFYLCASKRGTGVPETQYFGPGTRLLVL.

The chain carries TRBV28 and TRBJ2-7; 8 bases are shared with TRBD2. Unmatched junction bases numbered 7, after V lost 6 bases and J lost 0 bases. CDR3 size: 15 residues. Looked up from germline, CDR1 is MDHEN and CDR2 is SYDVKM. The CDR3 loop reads CASSLAGGASYEQYF. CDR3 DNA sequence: TGTGCCAGCAGCCTGGCGGGGGGCGCCTCCTACGAGCAGTACTTC.

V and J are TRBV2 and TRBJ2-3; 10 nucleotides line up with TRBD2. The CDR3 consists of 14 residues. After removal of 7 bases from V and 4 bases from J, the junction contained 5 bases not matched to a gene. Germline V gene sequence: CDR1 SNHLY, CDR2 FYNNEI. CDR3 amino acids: CASTIAGGSDTQYF. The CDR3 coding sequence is TGTGCCAGCACCATAGCGGGGGGATCAGATACGCAGTATTTT. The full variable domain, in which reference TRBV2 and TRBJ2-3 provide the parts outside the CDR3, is EPEVTQTPSHQVTQMGQEVILRCVPISNHLYFYWYRQILGQKVEFLVSFYNNEISEKSEIFDDQFSVERPDGSNFTLKIRSTKLEDSAMYFCASTIAGGSDTQYFGPGTRLTVL.

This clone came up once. For the CDR3, the DNA is TGTGCCAGTAGTATAGGCAGGGCCGAGGCTTTCTTT. Encoded protein: CASSIGRAEAFF. The chain carries TRBV19 and TRBJ1-1; D is possibly TRBD1 (5 bases). From germline, CDR1 is LNHDA and CDR2 SQIVND (reference sequence). The V end lost 1 base, the J end lost 11 bases, and 11 bases lay between the germline ends. This CDR3 contains 12 residues.

CDR3 sequence reads: CASSSSGSYGYTF. The DNA for the CDR3 is TGTGCCAGCAGCTCCTCGGGGAGCTATGGCTACACCTTC. The rearrangement joins TRBV11-2 to TRBJ1-2, with no clear D. Per the germline V gene, CDR1 is SGHAT and CDR2 is FQNNGV. Trimming cost V 4 bases and J 4 bases, with 10 bases left between them. The CDR3 is made up of 13 amino acids.

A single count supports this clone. The CDR3 nucleotides are TGCGCCAGCAGCTTGGCTAGCGGGACTACCTACGAGCAGTACTTC. Translated, it gives CASSLASGTTYEQYF. The J gene is TRBJ2-7, the V gene TRBV5-1, with 9 bases that match TRBD2. This CDR3 has 15 amino acids. Germline CDR1 reads SGHRS; CDR2 reads YFSETQ. The V gene end was trimmed by 0 bases and the J gene end by 2 bases; junction bases not matched to a gene: 3.

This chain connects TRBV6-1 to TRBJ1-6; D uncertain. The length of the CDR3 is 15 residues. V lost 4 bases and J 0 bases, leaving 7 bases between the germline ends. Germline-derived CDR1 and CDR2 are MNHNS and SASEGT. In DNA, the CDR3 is TGTGCCAGCAGTGGTTATAGCTCCTATAATTCACCCCTCCACTTT. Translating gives CASSGYSSYNSPLHF.

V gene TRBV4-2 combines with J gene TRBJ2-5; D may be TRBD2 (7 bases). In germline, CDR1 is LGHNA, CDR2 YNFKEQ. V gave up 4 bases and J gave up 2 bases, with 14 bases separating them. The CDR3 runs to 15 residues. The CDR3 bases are TGTGCCAGCAGCCTCGGGGGGCTAGGACAAGAGACCCAGTACTTC. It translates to CASSLGGLGQETQYF.

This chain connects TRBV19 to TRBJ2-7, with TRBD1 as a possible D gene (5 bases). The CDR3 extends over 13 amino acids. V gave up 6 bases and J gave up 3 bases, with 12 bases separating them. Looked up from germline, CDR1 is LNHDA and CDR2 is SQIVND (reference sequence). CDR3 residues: CASSRAEDYEQYF. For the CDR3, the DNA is TGTGCCAGTAGCAGGGCCGAGGACTACGAGCAGTACTTC.

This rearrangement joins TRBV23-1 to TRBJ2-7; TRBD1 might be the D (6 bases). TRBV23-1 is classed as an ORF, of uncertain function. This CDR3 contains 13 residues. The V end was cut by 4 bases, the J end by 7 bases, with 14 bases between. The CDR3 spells CASSPGPRGEQYF. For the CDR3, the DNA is TGCGCCAGCAGTCCAGGCCCTAGGGGGGAGCAGTACTTC.

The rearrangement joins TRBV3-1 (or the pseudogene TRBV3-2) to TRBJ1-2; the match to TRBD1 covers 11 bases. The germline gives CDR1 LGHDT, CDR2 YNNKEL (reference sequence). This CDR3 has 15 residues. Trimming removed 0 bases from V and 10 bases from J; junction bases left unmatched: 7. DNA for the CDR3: TGTGCCAGCAGCCAAGAAGACGGACAGGGGGCAGACTACACCTTC. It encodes CASSQEDGQGADYTF.

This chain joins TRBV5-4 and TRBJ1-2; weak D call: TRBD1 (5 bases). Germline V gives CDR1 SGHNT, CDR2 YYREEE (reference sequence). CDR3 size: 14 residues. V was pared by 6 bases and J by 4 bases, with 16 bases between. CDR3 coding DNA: TGTGCCAGCATTCGCCAGGGTGGTGGCTATGGCTACACCTTC. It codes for CASIRQGGGYGYTF.

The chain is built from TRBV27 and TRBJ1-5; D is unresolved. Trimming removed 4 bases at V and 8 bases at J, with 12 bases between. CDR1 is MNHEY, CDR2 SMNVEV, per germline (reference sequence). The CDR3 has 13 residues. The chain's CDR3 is CASSSVVLEPQHF. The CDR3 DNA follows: TGTGCCAGCAGTTCGGTGGTTTTGGAGCCCCAGCATTTT.

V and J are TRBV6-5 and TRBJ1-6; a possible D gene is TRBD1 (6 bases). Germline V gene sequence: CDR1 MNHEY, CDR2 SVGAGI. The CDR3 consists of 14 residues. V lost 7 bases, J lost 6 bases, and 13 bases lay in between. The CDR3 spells CASTRGRGNSPLHF. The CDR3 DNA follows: TGTGCCAGCACCCGAGGCAGGGGTAATTCACCCCTCCACTTT.

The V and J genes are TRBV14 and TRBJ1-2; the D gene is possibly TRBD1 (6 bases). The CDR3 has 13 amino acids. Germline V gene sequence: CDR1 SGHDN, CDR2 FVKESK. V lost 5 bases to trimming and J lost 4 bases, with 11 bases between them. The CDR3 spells CASSLGTFYGYTF. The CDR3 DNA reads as TGTGCCAGCAGCTTGGGGACATTCTATGGCTACACCTTC.

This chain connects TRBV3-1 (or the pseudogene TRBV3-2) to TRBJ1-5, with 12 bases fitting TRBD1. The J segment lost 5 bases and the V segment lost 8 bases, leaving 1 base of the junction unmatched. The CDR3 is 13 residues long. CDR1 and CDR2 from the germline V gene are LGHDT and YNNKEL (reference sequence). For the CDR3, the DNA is TGTGCCAGCGGGACAGGGGGCGATCAGCCCCAGCATTTT. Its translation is CASGTGGDQPQHF.

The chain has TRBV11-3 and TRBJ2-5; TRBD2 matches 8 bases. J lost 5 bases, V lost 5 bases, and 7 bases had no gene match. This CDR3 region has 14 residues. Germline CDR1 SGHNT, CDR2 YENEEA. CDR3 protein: CASSPIAGRETQYF. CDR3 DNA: TGTGCCAGCAGCCCGATAGCGGGGCGGGAGACCCAGTACTTC.